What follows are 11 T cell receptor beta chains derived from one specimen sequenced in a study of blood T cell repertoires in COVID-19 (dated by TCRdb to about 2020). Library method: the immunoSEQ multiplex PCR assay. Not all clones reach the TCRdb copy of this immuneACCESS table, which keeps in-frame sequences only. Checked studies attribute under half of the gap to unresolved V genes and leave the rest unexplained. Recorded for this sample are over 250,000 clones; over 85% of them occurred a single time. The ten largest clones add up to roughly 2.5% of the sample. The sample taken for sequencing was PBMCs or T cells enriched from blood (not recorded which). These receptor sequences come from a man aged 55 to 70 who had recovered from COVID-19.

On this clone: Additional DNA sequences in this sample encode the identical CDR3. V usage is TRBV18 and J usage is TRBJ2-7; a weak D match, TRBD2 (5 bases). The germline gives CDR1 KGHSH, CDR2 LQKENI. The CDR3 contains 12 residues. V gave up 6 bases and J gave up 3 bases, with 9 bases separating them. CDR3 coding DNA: TGTGCCAGCTCCGGAGGCAACTACGAGCAGTACTTC. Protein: CASSGGNYEQYF. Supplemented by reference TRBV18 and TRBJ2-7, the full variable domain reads NAGVMQNPRHLVRRRGQEARLRCSPMKGHSHVYWYRQLPEEGLKFMVYLQKENIIDESGMPKERFSAEFPKEGPSILRIQQVVRGDSAAYFCASSGGNYEQYFGPGTRLTVT.

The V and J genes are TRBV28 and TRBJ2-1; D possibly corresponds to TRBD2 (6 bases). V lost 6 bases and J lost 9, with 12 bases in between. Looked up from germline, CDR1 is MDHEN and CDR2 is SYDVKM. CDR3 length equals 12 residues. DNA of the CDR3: TGTGCCAGCAGCGCAGGGCGGGGTGAGCAGTTCTTC. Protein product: CASSAGRGEQFF.

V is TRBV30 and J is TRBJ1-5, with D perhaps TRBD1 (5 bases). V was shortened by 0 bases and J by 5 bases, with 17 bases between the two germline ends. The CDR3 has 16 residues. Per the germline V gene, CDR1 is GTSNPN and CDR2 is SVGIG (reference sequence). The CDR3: CAWSVIGAGADQPQHF. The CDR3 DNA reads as TGTGCCTGGAGTGTAATTGGGGCCGGAGCAGATCAGCCCCAGCATTTT.

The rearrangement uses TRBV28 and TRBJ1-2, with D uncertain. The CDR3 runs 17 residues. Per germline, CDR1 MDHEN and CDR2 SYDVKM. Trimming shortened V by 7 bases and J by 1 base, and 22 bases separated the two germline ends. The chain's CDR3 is CASTPLSGIGSNYGYTF. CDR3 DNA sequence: TGTGCCAGCACCCCCCTGAGTGGTATAGGGAGTAACTATGGCTACACCTTC.

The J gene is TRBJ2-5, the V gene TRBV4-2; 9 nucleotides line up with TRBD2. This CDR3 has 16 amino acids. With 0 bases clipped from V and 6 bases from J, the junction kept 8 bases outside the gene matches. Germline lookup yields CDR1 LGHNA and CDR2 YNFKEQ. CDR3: CASSQEIGGGAQTQYF. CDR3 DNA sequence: TGTGCCAGCAGCCAAGAAATCGGCGGGGGGGCGCAGACCCAGTACTTC.

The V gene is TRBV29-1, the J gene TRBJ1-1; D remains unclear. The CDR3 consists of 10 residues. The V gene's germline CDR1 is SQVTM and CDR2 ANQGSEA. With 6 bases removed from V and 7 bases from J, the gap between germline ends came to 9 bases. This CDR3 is CSVWTYEAFF. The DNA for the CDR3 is TGCAGCGTGTGGACTTATGAAGCTTTCTTT. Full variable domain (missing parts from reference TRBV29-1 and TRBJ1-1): SAVISQKPSRDICQRGTSLTIQCQVDSQVTMMFWYRQQPGQSLTLIATANQGSEATYESGFVIDKFPISRPNLTFSTLTVSNMSPEDSSIYLCSVWTYEAFFGQGTRLTVV.

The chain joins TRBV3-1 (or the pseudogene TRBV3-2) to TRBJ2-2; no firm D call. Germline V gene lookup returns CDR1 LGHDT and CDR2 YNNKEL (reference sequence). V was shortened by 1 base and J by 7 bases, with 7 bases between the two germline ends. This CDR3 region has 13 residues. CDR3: CASSQGINGELFF. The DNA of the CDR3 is TGTGCCAGCAGCCAAGGTATTAACGGGGAGCTGTTTTTT.

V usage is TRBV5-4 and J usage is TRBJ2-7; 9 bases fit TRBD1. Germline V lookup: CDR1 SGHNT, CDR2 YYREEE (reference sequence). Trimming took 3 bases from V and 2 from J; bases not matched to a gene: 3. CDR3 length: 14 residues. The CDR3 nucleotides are TGTGCCAGCAGCTCGGGACAGGGCCCCTACGAGCAGTACTTC. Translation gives CASSSGQGPYEQYF.

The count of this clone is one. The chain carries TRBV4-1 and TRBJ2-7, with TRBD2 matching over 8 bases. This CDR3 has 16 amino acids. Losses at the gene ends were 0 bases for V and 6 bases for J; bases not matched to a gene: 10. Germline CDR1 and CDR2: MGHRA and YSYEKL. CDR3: CASSQEEVASGFEQYF. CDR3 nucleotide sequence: TGCGCCAGCAGCCAAGAAGAAGTAGCTAGCGGGTTCGAGCAGTACTTC.

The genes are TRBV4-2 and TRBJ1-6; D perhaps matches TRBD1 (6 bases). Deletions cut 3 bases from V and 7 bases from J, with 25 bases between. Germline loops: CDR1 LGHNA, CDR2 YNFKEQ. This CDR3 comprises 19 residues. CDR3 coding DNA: TGTGCCAGCAGCCAGACCCAGCGGGGGGCGGAGAAATGGAATTCACCCCTCCACTTT. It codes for CASSQTQRGAEKWNSPLHF.

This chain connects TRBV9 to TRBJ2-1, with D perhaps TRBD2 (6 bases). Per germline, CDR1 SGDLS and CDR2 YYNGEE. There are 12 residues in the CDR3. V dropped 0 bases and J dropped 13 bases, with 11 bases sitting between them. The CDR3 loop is CASSVEGGAQFF. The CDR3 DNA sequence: TGTGCCAGCAGCGTAGAGGGCGGGGCCCAGTTCTTC.